The 12 T cell receptor beta chains reported below all come from one sample, sequenced in a study of T-cell memory formation after mild COVID-19 (TCRdb year 2021). The library was prepared using 5' RACE. Sequencing took place on an Illumina NovaSeq 6000. TCRdb's own reprocessing of the public reads used fastp at Q25 and MiXCR and kept productive beta chains. Each CDR3 protein gets just one entry, which takes the most common genes and DNA from the rows behind it. The sample records about 180,000 distinct CDR3 sequences, around 16% of which are singletons. The leading ten clones occupy more than 2% of the sample. The source material was PBMCs or a T cell subset sorted from them (not recorded which). The receptor source for this set is an adult woman who had mild COVID-19 (a few samples of this study predate the infection). The sample titles of this study are shuffled in the database, so cell type and time point are left out; the donor was told from shared clones.

V is TRBV12-3 or TRBV12-4 and J is TRBJ2-7; tentatively, D is TRBD1 (6 bases). The CDR3 runs 13 residues. The V end lost 4 bases, the J end lost 4 bases, and 11 bases lay between the germline ends. The CDR3 bases are TGTGCCAGCAGTTCATCAACAGGGTACGAGCAGTACGTC. Residues: CASSSSTGYEQYV.

The rearrangement links TRBV29-1 to TRBJ1-4, with 7 nucleotides matching TRBD1. CDR3 size: 13 residues. The germline V gene has CDR1 SQVTM and CDR2 ANQGSEA. V was pared by 1 base and J by 13 bases, with 9 bases of the junction left unmatched. CDR3 in amino acids: CSVEGWTGGGLFF. CDR3 DNA: TGCAGCGTTGAAGGCTGGACAGGTGGCGGACTGTTTTTT. The full variable domain, completed using reference TRBV29-1 and TRBJ1-4, is SAVISQKPSRDICQRGTSLTIQCQVDSQVTMMFWYRQQPGQSLTLIATANQGSEATYESGFVIDKFPISRPNLTFSTLTVSNMSPEDSSIYLCSVEGWTGGGLFFGSGTQLSVL.

In its sample, this clonotype was seen a few times. This rearrangement joins TRBV7-9 to TRBJ1-6, with 8 bases fitting TRBD1. The CDR3 has 15 residues. CDR1 is SEHNR, CDR2 FQNEAQ, per germline (reference sequence). V gave up 6 bases and J gave up 10 bases; unmatched junction bases: 11. CDR3 bases: TGTGCCAGCAGGGCCGGGACAGGCGTCGGCTCACCCCTCCACTTT. This sequence encodes CASRAGTGVGSPLHF.

This clonotype was counted only a few times. The chain carries TRBV5-1 and TRBJ2-5; 12 bases fit TRBD2. The CDR3 is 15 amino acids. Germline trimming cut 1 base from V and 3 bases from J; bases unmatched to any gene: 1. Germline CDR1 and CDR2: SGHRS and YFSETQ. Here the CDR3 DNA reads TGCGCCAGCAGCTTGCTAGCGGGAGGGGAAGAGACCCAGTACTTC. Residues: CASSLLAGGEETQYF.

In its sample, this clonotype was seen a few times. This chain connects TRBV29-1 to TRBJ1-1; 10 bases are shared with TRBD1. J lost 3 bases, V lost 6 bases, and 4 bases had no gene match. The CDR3 runs to 13 residues. The germline CDR1 and CDR2 sequences are SQVTM and ANQGSEA. The chain's CDR3 is CSVGTGDHTEAFF. The CDR3 nucleotides read TGCAGCGTGGGGACAGGGGATCACACTGAAGCTTTCTTT.

V gene TRBV5-8 combines with J gene TRBJ2-7; D is uncertain. CDR3 size: 14 residues. Germline assignment: CDR1 SGHTS and CDR2 YDEGEE. Trimming left V 5 bases short and J 2 bases short, with 14 bases between. CDR3 in amino acids: CASREGQVAYEQYF. CDR3 DNA: TGTGCCAGCAGGGAAGGGCAGGTCGCCTACGAGCAGTACTTC. The full variable domain, completed using reference TRBV5-8 and TRBJ2-7, is EAGVTQSPTHLIKTRGQQATLRCSPISGHTSVYWYQQALGLGLQFLLWYDEGEERNRGNFPPRFSGRQFPNYSSELNVNALELEDSALYLCASREGQVAYEQYFGPGTRLTVT.

Many counts were recorded for this clonotype. The chain couples TRBV12-3 or TRBV12-4 to TRBJ1-5, with D unclear. The CDR3 length is 13 residues. V gave up 1 base and J gave up 3 bases, with 4 bases separating them. The CDR3 nucleotides read TGTGCCAGCAGTTTAGGTTACAATCAGCCCCAGCATTTT. Residues: CASSLGYNQPQHF.

This clonotype was detected only a few times. The chain is built from TRBV9 and TRBJ1-1; maybe TRBD1 (6 bases). In germline, CDR1 is SGDLS, CDR2 YYNGEE. Trimming left V 4 bases short and J 1 base short, with 17 bases between. The CDR3 has 16 amino acids. The CDR3 is CASSPNTGTSNTEAFF. The CDR3 DNA follows: TGTGCCAGCAGCCCAAACACCGGGACATCGAACACTGAAGCTTTCTTT.

The chain employs TRBV7-3 and TRBJ2-2; D might be TRBD1 or TRBD2, each matching 5 bases. V lost 0 bases to trimming and J lost 4 bases, with 12 bases between them. Germline assignment: CDR1 SGHTA and CDR2 FQGTGA. The CDR3 totals 16 residues. CDR3: CASSLTFGTGTGELFF. CDR3 nucleotides: TGTGCCAGCAGCTTAACGTTCGGGACGGGCACCGGGGAGCTGTTTTTT. Supplemented by reference TRBV7-3 and TRBJ2-2, the full variable domain reads GAGVSQTPSNKVTEKGKYVELRCDPISGHTALYWYRQSLGQGPEFLIYFQGTGAADDSGLPNDRFFAVRPEGSVSTLKIQRTERGDSAVYLCASSLTFGTGTGELFFGEGSRLTVL.

This clonotype appeared a few times. The gene calls are TRBV6-2 or TRBV6-3 and TRBJ2-1, with TRBD2 identical over 14 bases. This CDR3 has 16 amino acids. CDR1 and CDR2 from the germline V gene are MNHEY and SVGEGT. With V trimmed by 10 bases and J by 0 bases, 5 bases remained unmatched. The CDR3 region is CATQGTSGSSYNEQFF. As DNA, the CDR3 is TGTGCCACACAAGGGACTAGCGGGAGCTCCTACAATGAGCAGTTCTTC.

The gene calls are TRBV9 and TRBJ2-7; D may be TRBD1 (5 bases). Germline CDR1 SGDLS, CDR2 YYNGEE. The CDR3 totals 15 residues. Trimming cost V 0 bases and J 1 base, with 11 bases left between them. The CDR3 sequence: CASSVAPRQSYEQYF. Written as DNA, the CDR3 is TGTGCCAGCAGCGTAGCTCCAAGACAGTCCTACGAGCAGTACTTC.

The V and J genes are TRBV5-1 and TRBJ2-2, with TRBD2 identical over 15 bases. The CDR3 consists of 19 residues. Losses at the gene ends were 3 bases for V and 3 bases for J; bases not matched to a gene: 9. Looked up from germline, CDR1 is SGHRS and CDR2 is YFSETQ. The CDR3 nucleotides read TGCGCCAGCAGCTCCGGACTAGCGGGGGGGCTGAGGGACACCGGGGAGCTGTTTTTT. This translates into CASSSGLAGGLRDTGELFF. Full variable domain (missing parts from reference TRBV5-1 and TRBJ2-2): KAGVTQTPRYLIKTRGQQVTLSCSPISGHRSVSWYQQTPGQGLQFLFEYFSETQRNKGNFPGRFSGRQFSNSRSEMNVSTLELGDSALYLCASSSGLAGGLRDTGELFFGEGSRLTVL.